Following are 17 T cell receptor beta chains from one sample sequenced in a study of human T cells and chemical hapten exposure. The time point is: pre-sensitization, week 0. Treatment here: therapeutic diphenylcyclopropenone sensitization with weekly scalp DPC. TCRdb re-called the RACE reads with MiXCR, one entry per CDR3 protein. The table lists a few hundred thousand distinct CDR3 sequences, about 8.1% of them singletons. The starting material was whole blood, obtained in connection with sensitization to the hapten diphenylcyclopropenone (DPC). The source of these receptors is a woman between 40 and 55 years old with alopecia areata. Some clones in this sample may be carry-over from other donors' samples.

The sample holds a few counts of this clonotype. The rearrangement links TRBV28 to TRBJ1-5, with TRBD1 matching 10 bases. V lost 7 bases, J lost 3 bases, and 6 bases stayed unmatched. This CDR3 is built from 15 residues. The germline gives CDR1 MDHEN, CDR2 SYDVKM. The CDR3 region is CASTLGTGVNQPQHF. In DNA, the CDR3 is TGTGCCAGCACCCTCGGGACAGGGGTCAATCAGCCCCAGCATTTT.

This clonotype has just a few counts. This chain links TRBV7-9 with TRBJ2-5; TRBD1 agrees at 9 bases. The CDR3 sequence is 16 residues long. Germline V lookup: CDR1 SEHNR, CDR2 FQNEAQ (reference sequence). J lost 5 bases, V lost 0 bases, and 7 bases had no gene match. In nucleotides, the CDR3 is TGTGCCAGCAGCTTAGCCATCGGACAGGGGAGGGAGACCCAGTACTTC. It yields the protein CASSLAIGQGRETQYF.

This clonotype came up many times. The chain carries TRBV6-5 and TRBJ2-6; D uncertain. Germline-derived CDR1 and CDR2 are MNHEY and SVGAGI. The CDR3 runs to 16 residues. V shed 0 bases and J shed 0 bases, with 6 bases lying between them. The CDR3 nucleotides read TGTGCCAGCAGTTACTCGGGCAGCTCTGGGGCCAACGTCCTGACTTTC. It yields the protein CASSYSGSSGANVLTF.

This clonotype was counted between two and nine times. The rearrangement joins TRBV7-2 to TRBJ2-3; 8 bases are a match to TRBD2. The CDR3 consists of 15 residues. V shed 1 base, J shed 2 bases, and the junction held 2 bases outside the gene matches. CDR1 SGHTA and CDR2 FQGNSA come from the germline V gene. As DNA, the CDR3 is TGTGCCAGCAGCTTAGGGACTAGCCTCACAGATACGCAGTATTTT. It codes for CASSLGTSLTDTQYF.

The table lists this clonotype with a few counts. V and J are TRBV2 and TRBJ2-3, with 13 bases identical to TRBD2. The V segment lost 4 bases and the J segment 3 bases; nucleotides outside the gene matches: 1. CDR3 length: 15 residues. Germline loops: CDR1 SNHLY, CDR2 FYNNEI. The CDR3 DNA reads TGTGCCAGCAGTGGGGGACTAGCGGGGACAGATACGCAGTATTTT. This sequence encodes CASSGGLAGTDTQYF.

The V call is TRBV29-1, the J call TRBJ2-5; TRBD1 matches at 8 bases. This CDR3 region has 12 residues. With 8 bases clipped from V and 2 bases from J, the junction kept 4 bases outside the gene matches. Germline assignment: CDR1 SQVTM and CDR2 ANQGSEA. This CDR3 reads CSQDRVQETQYF. For the CDR3, the DNA is TGCAGCCAGGACAGGGTACAAGAGACCCAGTACTTC. The full variable domain, its missing parts supplied by reference TRBV29-1 and TRBJ2-5, is SAVISQKPSRDICQRGTSLTIQCQVDSQVTMMFWYRQQPGQSLTLIATANQGSEATYESGFVIDKFPISRPNLTFSTLTVSNMSPEDSSIYLCSQDRVQETQYFGPGTRLLVL.

This clonotype was recorded a few times. The chain carries TRBV20-1 and TRBJ2-3; 7 nucleotides line up with TRBD1. Per germline, CDR1 DFQATT and CDR2 SNEGSKA (reference sequence). V lost 6 bases to trimming and J lost 1 base; unmatched junction nucleotides: 1. The length of the CDR3 is 12 residues. The DNA for the CDR3 is TGCAGTGCCACAGGGGGCACAGATACGCAGTATTTT. Its translation is CSATGGTDTQYF.

This chain uses TRBV6-5 with TRBJ2-7, with D perhaps assigned TRBD1 or TRBD2 (5 bases each). From germline, CDR1 is MNHEY and CDR2 SVGAGI. The CDR3 consists of 12 residues. The germline V and J ends were trimmed by 5 bases and 2 bases, with 7 bases remaining between them. CDR3 nucleotide sequence: TGTGCCAGCAGTAAGGGACCCTACGAGCAGTACTTC. Translating it yields CASSKGPYEQYF.

This rearrangement joins TRBV14 to TRBJ2-1; D call uncertain. V dropped 1 base and J dropped 10 bases, with 5 bases sitting between them. Germline V gives CDR1 SGHDN, CDR2 FVKESK. The CDR3 is 11 amino acids. CDR3 protein: CASSQGPEQFF. In DNA form, the CDR3 reads TGTGCCAGCAGCCAAGGGCCCGAGCAGTTCTTC.

This chain joins TRBV7-3 and TRBJ2-7, with D maybe TRBD1 (6 bases). Germline-derived CDR1 and CDR2 are SGHTA and FQGTGA. Trimming removed 1 base from V and 8 bases from J, with 15 bases in between. The CDR3 has 14 amino acids. DNA for the CDR3: TGTGCCAGCAGCTTAATGGGACAAGGGTTAAAGCAGTACTTC. It encodes CASSLMGQGLKQYF.

The chain recombines TRBV5-1 with TRBJ2-7; D gene unclear. Germline CDR1 and CDR2: SGHRS and YFSETQ. The CDR3 length is 15 residues. Trimming cost V 0 bases and J 0 bases, with 10 bases left between them. The CDR3 DNA follows: TGCGCCAGCAGCTTGGAGGCGGTTAGCTCCTACGAGCAGTACTTC. Translation: CASSLEAVSSYEQYF.

This clonotype was seen a few times. The chain joins TRBV7-9 to TRBJ1-2, with D unclear. The germline CDR1 and CDR2 sequences are SEHNR and FQNEAQ (reference sequence). The CDR3 covers 13 residues. Trimming removed 5 bases at V and 4 bases at J, with 11 bases between. The CDR3 DNA follows: TGTGCCAGCAGCCCCAACCCCTTCTATGGCTACACCTTC. This translates into CASSPNPFYGYTF.

The V and J genes are TRBV6-5 and TRBJ2-7, with 9 bases aligning to TRBD2. The CDR3 consists of 14 residues. In germline, CDR1 is MNHEY, CDR2 SVGAGI. V shed 7 bases, J shed 6 bases, and the junction held 10 bases outside the gene matches. In DNA, the CDR3 is TGTGCCAGCAACGGGGCGGGAGGGCCTTTCGAGCAGTACTTC. This translates into CASNGAGGPFEQYF.

This clonotype was recorded at least ten times. V usage is TRBV5-1 and J usage is TRBJ1-2, with D hard to call. CDR3 size: 15 residues. Germline CDR1 SGHRS, CDR2 YFSETQ. Trimming took 4 bases from V and 0 from J, leaving 13 bases between them. CDR3 nucleotide sequence: TGCGCCAGCAGCCCTCCGAACCCAACTAACTATGGCTACACCTTC. Protein: CASSPPNPTNYGYTF. The whole variable domain, filled in from reference TRBV5-1 and TRBJ1-2, reads KAGVTQTPRYLIKTRGQQVTLSCSPISGHRSVSWYQQTPGQGLQFLFEYFSETQRNKGNFPGRFSGRQFSNSRSEMNVSTLELGDSALYLCASSPPNPTNYGYTFGSGTRLTVV.

This clonotype was observed a few times. This chain connects TRBV5-1 to TRBJ1-4, with 9 bases identical to TRBD1. Unmatched junction bases numbered 7, after V lost 0 bases and J lost 10 bases. Per germline, CDR1 SGHRS and CDR2 YFSETQ. The CDR3 is 15 amino acids. The CDR3 is CASSLVVGQGGKLFF. The CDR3 DNA follows: TGCGCCAGCAGCTTGGTGGTGGGACAGGGTGGAAAACTGTTTTTT.

This clonotype showed up many times. The gene calls are TRBV3-1 and TRBJ2-7; D unclear. Germline V gene data show CDR1 as LGHDT and CDR2 as YNNKEL (reference sequence). The CDR3 length is 14 residues. V lost 1 base, J lost 0 bases, and 7 bases lay in between. Written as DNA, the CDR3 is TGTGCCAGCAGCCAAGGAACTACCTCCTACGAGCAGTACTTC. This gives the protein CASSQGTTSYEQYF.

In this sample, this clonotype turned up many times. The CDR3: CASSLGGNSGANVLTF. The CDR3 nucleotides are TGTGCCAGCAGTTTGGGGGGCAACTCTGGGGCCAACGTCCTGACTTTC. The chain recombines TRBV28 with TRBJ2-6; either TRBD1 or TRBD2 may supply D (6 bases each). Trimming removed 3 bases at V and 0 bases at J, with 9 bases between. The CDR3 extends over 16 amino acids. The germline CDR1 and CDR2 sequences are MDHEN and SYDVKM. The whole variable domain, filled in from reference TRBV28 and TRBJ2-6, reads DVKVTQSSRYLVKRTGEKVFLECVQDMDHENMFWYRQDPGLGLRLIYFSYDVKMKEKGDIPEGYSVSREKKERFSLILESASTNQTSMYLCASSLGGNSGANVLTFGAGSRLTVL.